The rows below give T cell receptor beta chains drawn from one sample of a study of shared clonotypes between healthy human individuals. The data were produced by immunoSEQ multiplex PCR, yet TCRdb's version contains in-frame clones alone and is incomplete. The sample comprises approximately 2.4 million clones, almost 96% of which are singletons, and around 0.13% rests with the top ten. Material for sequencing was naive CD4+ T cells sorted from blood. These TCRs come from a man younger than 30 in good health. The CDR3 runs from the conserved cysteine through the conserved F or W. A D gene is named only where the DNA matches it firmly. Not every row has a clone size; where given, it reads once, few, many or a size class.

j_call d_call clone_size v_call cdr3_aa cdr3_nt
TRBJ1-5 TRBD1 . TRBV15 CATSRGQNSNQPQHF TGTGCCACCAGCAGGGGACAGAATAGCAATCAGCCCCAGCATTTT
TRBJ2-7 . . TRBV10-3 CAISESLGGSPYEQYF TGTGCCATCAGTGAGTCGTTAGGAGGGTCTCCCTACGAGCAGTACTTC
TRBJ2-5 . . TRBV2 CASSTFGQETQYF TGTGCCAGCAGTACCTTCGGGCAAGAGACCCAGTACTTC
TRBJ2-7 TRBD2 . TRBV18 CASSPSSGSSYEQYF TGTGCCAGCTCACCATCAAGCGGGAGCTCCTACGAGCAGTACTTC
TRBJ1-5 TRBD1 . TRBV10-2 CATGTVRQPQHF TGCGCCACCGGGACAGTTCGTCAGCCCCAGCATTTT
TRBJ2-3 . . TRBV10-3 CTVRGDRSDTQYF TGTACAGTGAGGGGGGATCGGTCAGATACGCAGTATTTT
TRBJ2-5 . . TRBV30 CAWSVQAAGETQYF TGTGCCTGGAGTGTACAGGCAGCCGGGGAGACCCAGTACTTC
TRBJ2-3 . . TRBV27 CASSFLAVSTDTQYF TGTGCCAGCAGTTTTCTGGCAGTCAGCACAGATACGCAGTATTTT
TRBJ2-4 . . TRBV6-1 CASSERGMTAIAKNIQYF TGTGCCAGCAGTGAAAGGGGAATGACAGCGATAGCCAAAAACATTCAGTACTTC
TRBJ1-6 . once TRBV10-3 CAITGRENSPLHF TGTGCCATCACCGGACGGGAAAATTCACCCCTCCACTTT
TRBJ2-5 . . TRBV7-9 CASSPPSETQYF TGTGCCAGCAGCCCCCCATCAGAGACCCAGTACTTC
TRBJ2-3 . . TRBV5-1 CASSTQTSTDTQYF TGCGCCAGCAGCACTCAGACTTCCACAGATACGCAGTATTTT
TRBJ2-3 TRBD1 once TRBV19 CASYGTDPSTSTDTQYF TGTGCCAGTTACGGGACAGATCCTAGTACTAGCACAGATACGCAGTATTTT
TRBJ2-3 . . TRBV19 CASSIAGATDTQYF TGTGCCAGTAGTATAGCGGGGGCCACAGATACGCAGTATTTT
TRBJ2-1 . . TRBV6-5 CASSLRQEQFF TGTGCCAGCAGCCTCCGCCAGGAGCAGTTCTTC
TRBJ2-7 TRBD2 . TRBV5-4 CASSLGGSGMTKPFF TGTGCCAGCAGCTTGGGTGGTAGCGGGATGACTAAACCCTTCTTC
TRBJ2-3 TRBD1 . TRBV5-1 CASSIWTGSTDTQYF TGCGCCAGCAGCATATGGACAGGGAGCACAGATACGCAGTATTTT
TRBJ2-3 TRBD2 . TRBV6-5 CASSYRGEGTDTQYF TGTGCCAGCAGTTACCGCGGGGAGGGAACAGATACGCAGTATTTT
TRBJ2-7 TRBD1 . TRBV28 CASRDRVLYEQYF TGTGCCAGCAGGGACAGGGTCTTGTACGAGCAGTACTTC